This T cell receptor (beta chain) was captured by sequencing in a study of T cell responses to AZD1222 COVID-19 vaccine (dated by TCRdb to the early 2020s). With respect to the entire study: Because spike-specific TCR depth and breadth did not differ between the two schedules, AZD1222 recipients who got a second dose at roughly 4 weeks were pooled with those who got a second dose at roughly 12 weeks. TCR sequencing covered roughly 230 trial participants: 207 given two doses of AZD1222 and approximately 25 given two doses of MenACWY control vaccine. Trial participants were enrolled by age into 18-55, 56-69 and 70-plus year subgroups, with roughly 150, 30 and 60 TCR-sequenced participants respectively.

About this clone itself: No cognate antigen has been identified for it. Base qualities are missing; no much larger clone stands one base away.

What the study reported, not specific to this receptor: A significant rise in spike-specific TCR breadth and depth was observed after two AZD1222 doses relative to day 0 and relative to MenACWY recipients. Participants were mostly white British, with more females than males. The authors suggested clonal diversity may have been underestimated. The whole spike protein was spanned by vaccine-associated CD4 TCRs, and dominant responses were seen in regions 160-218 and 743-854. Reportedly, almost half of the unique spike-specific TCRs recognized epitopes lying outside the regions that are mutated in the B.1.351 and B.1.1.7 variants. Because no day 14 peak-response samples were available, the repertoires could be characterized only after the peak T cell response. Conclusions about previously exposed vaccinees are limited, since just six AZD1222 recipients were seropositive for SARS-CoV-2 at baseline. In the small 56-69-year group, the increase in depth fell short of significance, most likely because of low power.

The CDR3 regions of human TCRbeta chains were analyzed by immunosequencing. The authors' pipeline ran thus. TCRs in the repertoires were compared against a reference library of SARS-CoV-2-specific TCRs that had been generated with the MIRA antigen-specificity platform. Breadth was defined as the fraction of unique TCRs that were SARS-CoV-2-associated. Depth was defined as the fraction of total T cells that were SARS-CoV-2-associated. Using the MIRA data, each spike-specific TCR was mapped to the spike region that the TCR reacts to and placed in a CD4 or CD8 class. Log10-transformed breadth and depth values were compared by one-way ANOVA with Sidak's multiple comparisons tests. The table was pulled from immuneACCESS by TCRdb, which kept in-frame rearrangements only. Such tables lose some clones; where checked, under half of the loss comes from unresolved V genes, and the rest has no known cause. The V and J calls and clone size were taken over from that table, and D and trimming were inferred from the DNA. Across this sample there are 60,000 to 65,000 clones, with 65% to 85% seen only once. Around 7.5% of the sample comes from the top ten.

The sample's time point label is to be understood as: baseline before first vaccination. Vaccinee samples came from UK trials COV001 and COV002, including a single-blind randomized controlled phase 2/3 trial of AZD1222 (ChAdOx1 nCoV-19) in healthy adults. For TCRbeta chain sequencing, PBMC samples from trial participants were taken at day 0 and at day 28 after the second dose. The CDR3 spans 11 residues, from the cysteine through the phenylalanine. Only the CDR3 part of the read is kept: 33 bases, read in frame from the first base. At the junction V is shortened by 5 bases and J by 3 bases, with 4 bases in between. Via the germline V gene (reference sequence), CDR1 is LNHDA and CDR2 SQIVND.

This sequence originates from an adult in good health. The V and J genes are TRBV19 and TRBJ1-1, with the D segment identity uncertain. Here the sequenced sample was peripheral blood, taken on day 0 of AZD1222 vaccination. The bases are TGTGCCAGTAGTCTCTACACTGAAGCTTTCTTT. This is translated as CASSLYTEAFF. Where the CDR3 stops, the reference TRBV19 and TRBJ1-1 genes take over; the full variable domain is DGGITQSPKYLFRKEGQNVTLSCEQNLNHDAMYWYRQDPGQGLRLIYYSQIVNDFQKGDIAEGYSVSREKKESFPLTVTSAQKNPTAFYLCASSLYTEAFFGQGTRLTVV.